The 22 T cell receptor beta chains presented below share a single source sample, sequenced in a study of CD8+ T cells in alopecia areata. Treatment here: oral pan-JAK inhibitor, 5-10 mg twice daily. RNA extraction was followed by reverse transcription into cDNA, which acted as the sequencing template. Using immunoSEQ multiplex PCR, the repertoire was profiled, and TCRdb retains in-frame clones only, with some absent. The table includes roughly 190,000 clones, more than 55% detected once. The sequencing here drew on CD4+ T cells sorted from blood, taken at week 4, from a patient treated with tofacitinib. These receptors all stem from a human donor with alopecia areata.

The genes are TRBV7-2 and TRBJ1-4; the match to TRBD1 covers 8 bases. Trimming removed 0 bases from V and 0 bases from J; junction bases left unmatched: 12. Germline CDR1 reads SGHTA; CDR2 reads FQGNSA. The CDR3 totals 20 residues. The DNA of the CDR3 is TGTGCCAGCAGCTTAGCTGGAAGGTGGGACAGGAACCCAACTAATGAAAAACTGTTTTTT. It specifies CASSLAGRWDRNPTNEKLFF.

The chain combines TRBV30 with TRBJ1-5, with 9 nucleotides matching TRBD1. This CDR3 contains 15 residues. Trimming took 1 base from V and 3 from J; bases not matched to a gene: 4. Looked up from germline, CDR1 is GTSNPN and CDR2 is SVGIG (reference sequence). DNA for the CDR3: TGTGCCTGGAGTGACAGGGGGCTAAACAATCAGCCCCAGCATTTT. Translated: CAWSDRGLNNQPQHF.

The chain is built from TRBV5-1 and TRBJ1-1, with D possibly being TRBD1 (5 bases). Trimming cost V 0 bases and J 1 base, with 10 bases left between them. The CDR3 sequence is 15 residues long. The germline CDR1 and CDR2 sequences are SGHRS and YFSETQ. The CDR3 DNA follows: TGCGCCAGCAGCTTGGATCCGGGGGGGAACACTGAAGCTTTCTTT. It specifies CASSLDPGGNTEAFF. Using reference TRBV5-1 and TRBJ1-1 for the parts outside the CDR3, the full variable domain is KAGVTQTPRYLIKTRGQQVTLSCSPISGHRSVSWYQQTPGQGLQFLFEYFSETQRNKGNFPGRFSGRQFSNSRSEMNVSTLELGDSALYLCASSLDPGGNTEAFFGQGTRLTVV.

The rearrangement uses TRBV27 and TRBJ2-7; no firm D call. V lost 3 bases to trimming and J lost 0 bases, with 9 bases between them. Germline V lookup: CDR1 MNHEY, CDR2 SMNVEV (reference sequence). The CDR3 has 14 amino acids. DNA of the CDR3: TGTGCCAGCAGTTTGTCCCCGACCTCCTACGAGCAGTACTTC. Translation gives CASSLSPTSYEQYF.

The chain employs TRBV7-6 and TRBJ2-1; 14 bases align to TRBD2. Germline V lookup: CDR1 SGHVS, CDR2 FNYEAQ. V lost 5 bases and J lost 8; bases outside the gene matches: 8. This CDR3 is 16 amino acids long. Here the CDR3 reads CASSGRLAGGTDEQFF. CDR3 sequence (DNA): TGTGCCAGCAGCGGGCGACTAGCGGGGGGGACCGATGAGCAGTTCTTC. Together with reference TRBV7-6 and TRBJ2-1, the CDR3 gives the full variable domain: GAGVSQSPRYKVTKRGQDVALRCDPISGHVSLYWYRQALGQGPEFLTYFNYEAQQDKSGLPNDRFSAERPEGSISTLTIQRTEQRDSAMYRCASSGRLAGGTDEQFFGPGTRLTVL.

The chain carries TRBV5-4 and TRBJ1-6, with D maybe TRBD1 (6 bases). CDR1 and CDR2 from the germline V gene are SGHNT and YYREEE (reference sequence). V was shortened by 4 bases and J by 8 bases, with 13 bases between the two germline ends. The CDR3 contains 14 residues. The CDR3 protein is CASSGKGGDSPLHF. The DNA for the CDR3 is TGTGCCAGCAGCGGCAAGGGGGGGGATTCACCCCTCCACTTT.

This clone was counted between two and nine times. This rearrangement joins TRBV28 to TRBJ2-1; 8 bases are shared with TRBD1. V shed 5 bases, J shed 7 bases, and the junction held 10 bases outside the gene matches. CDR1 MDHEN and CDR2 SYDVKM come from the germline V gene. The CDR3 is made up of 15 amino acids. The CDR3 nucleotides read TGTGCCAGCAGTCCCCCGCAGGGGGCGGGAAATGAGCAGTTCTTC. This gives the protein CASSPPQGAGNEQFF.

This clone was seen only once. The chain recombines TRBV30 with TRBJ1-1; possibly TRBD1 for D (6 bases). V dropped 0 bases and J dropped 1 base, with 12 bases sitting between them. This CDR3 comprises 15 residues. Germline V lookup: CDR1 GTSNPN, CDR2 SVGIG (reference sequence). This CDR3 is CAWSVQGRRNTEAFF. CDR3 sequence (DNA): TGTGCCTGGAGTGTCCAGGGGAGAAGGAACACTGAAGCTTTCTTT.

V usage is TRBV6-6 and J usage is TRBJ1-2; the D is unclear. V dropped 2 bases and J dropped 3 bases, with 10 bases sitting between them. This CDR3 has 14 amino acids. Germline V lookup: CDR1 MNHNY, CDR2 SVGAGI (reference sequence). CDR3 sequence: CASSYPTWDYGYTF. The CDR3 DNA reads TGTGCCAGCAGTTACCCGACGTGGGACTATGGCTACACCTTC.

This rearrangement joins TRBV30 to TRBJ1-5; D not certain. V gave up 3 bases and J gave up 0 bases, with 12 bases separating them. This CDR3 region has 15 residues. From germline, CDR1 is GTSNPN and CDR2 SVGIG (reference sequence). CDR3 nucleotide sequence: TGTGCCTGGAGCGTAGGTGACTATAGCAATCAGCCCCAGCATTTT. Protein product: CAWSVGDYSNQPQHF.

The chain joins TRBV7-2 to TRBJ2-2, with D possibly matching TRBD1 (7 bases). The CDR3 extends over 15 amino acids. The V end lost 5 bases, the J end lost 6 bases, and 16 bases lay between the germline ends. Germline lookup yields CDR1 SGHTA and CDR2 FQGNSA. CDR3: CASSTRQGLPGELFF. Here the CDR3 DNA reads TGTGCCAGCAGCACGCGACAGGGACTTCCCGGGGAGCTGTTTTTT.

The chain employs TRBV4-3 and TRBJ1-2; D possibly corresponds to TRBD1 (5 bases). The CDR3 totals 15 residues. V shed 0 bases and J shed 7 bases, with 15 bases lying between them. Germline CDR1 LGHNA, CDR2 YSLEER. CDR3 region: CASSQEMVEGSGYTF. The CDR3 nucleotides are TGCGCCAGCAGCCAAGAAATGGTTGAGGGGAGTGGCTACACCTTC.

This clone appeared a few times. V gene TRBV19 combines with J gene TRBJ2-5; a possible D gene is TRBD1 (6 bases). The CDR3 contains 14 residues. Trimming shortened V by 5 bases and J by 0 bases, and 10 bases separated the two germline ends. Germline V CDR1 and CDR2: LNHDA, SQIVND (reference sequence). The CDR3 bases are TGTGCCAGTAGTCCCGACAGGTACCAAGAGACCCAGTACTTC. Translation: CASSPDRYQETQYF.

Only a few counts were recorded for this clone. The chain combines TRBV29-1 with TRBJ2-2; TRBD2 matches 10 bases. V lost 7 bases and J lost 6; bases outside the gene matches: 5. CDR3 length: 13 residues. Germline V gene lookup returns CDR1 SQVTM and CDR2 ANQGSEA. The CDR3 DNA reads TGCAGCGCCTGGACTAGCGGTTCCGGGGAGCTGTTTTTT. Its protein product is CSAWTSGSGELFF.

This clone was picked up a small number of times. The sample carries other DNA sequences with the same CDR3. The chain joins TRBV27 to TRBJ2-7; no clear D. The germline V gene has CDR1 MNHEY and CDR2 SMNVEV (reference sequence). The CDR3 extends over 12 amino acids. V was pared by 0 bases and J by 3 bases, with 3 bases between. CDR3 residues: CASSLSGYEQYF. As DNA, the CDR3 is TGTGCCAGCAGTTTATCCGGCTACGAGCAGTACTTC.

This sequence joins TRBV4-1 and TRBJ1-5; D remains unclear. The CDR3 length is 17 residues. V lost 2 bases and J 5 bases, leaving 19 bases between the germline ends. CDR1 is MGHRA, CDR2 YSYEKL, per germline. This CDR3 reads CASSQPARGGRDQPQHF. CDR3 DNA sequence: TGCGCCAGCAGCCAACCCGCCCGGGGAGGACGAGATCAGCCCCAGCATTTT.

The chain combines TRBV5-3 with TRBJ1-5; a weak D match, TRBD1 (5 bases). TRBV5-3 is recorded as an ORF, its role being uncertain. The CDR3 runs to 17 residues. V was cut by 3 bases and J by 0 bases, with 16 bases left in between. The chain's CDR3 is CARSCQETENSNQPQHF. The CDR3 region has the DNA TGTGCCAGAAGCTGTCAAGAGACAGAGAATAGCAATCAGCCCCAGCATTTT.

The rearrangement uses TRBV14 and TRBJ2-3; D perhaps matches TRBD2 (5 bases). The length of the CDR3 is 13 residues. Trimming left V 3 bases short and J 10 bases short, with 14 bases between. Germline CDR1 and CDR2: SGHDN and FVKESK. The CDR3 loop reads CASSQERIAAQYF. The CDR3 coding sequence is TGTGCCAGCAGCCAGGAGCGGATAGCAGCGCAGTATTTT.

J is TRBJ2-2 and V is TRBV11-2, with a tentative D call TRBD1 (5 bases). The germline V gene has CDR1 SGHAT and CDR2 FQNNGV. The CDR3 length is 16 residues. V lost 5 bases, J lost 4 bases, and 17 bases lay in between. The CDR3 nucleotides read TGTGCCAGCAGCATAGGGGCCAGGGCGGTCACCGGGGAGCTGTTTTTT. This gives the protein CASSIGARAVTGELFF.

V is TRBV25-1 and J is TRBJ2-3; the match to TRBD2 covers 9 bases. Germline V gene sequence: CDR1 MGHDK, CDR2 SYGVNS. The CDR3 runs to 16 residues. Unmatched junction bases numbered 5, after V lost 2 bases and J lost 2 bases. CDR3 loop: CASSESSGGTTDTQYF. DNA for the CDR3: TGTGCCAGCAGTGAAAGTAGCGGGGGCACCACAGATACGCAGTATTTT. The variable domain in full, with the rest retrieved from reference TRBV25-1 and TRBJ2-3, is EADIYQTPRYLVIGTGKKITLECSQTMGHDKMYWYQQDPGMELHLIHYSYGVNSTEKGDLSSESTVSRIRTEHFPLTLESARPSHTSQYLCASSESSGGTTDTQYFGPGTRLTVL.

V and J are TRBV7-9 and TRBJ1-2; 8 positions match TRBD1. From germline, CDR1 is SEHNR and CDR2 FQNEAQ (reference sequence). V gave up 5 bases and J gave up 8 bases; unmatched junction bases: 4. The CDR3 contains 12 residues. CDR3 loop: CASSRTGPGYTF. For the CDR3, the DNA is TGTGCCAGCAGCCGGACAGGGCCGGGCTACACCTTC.

The rearrangement uses TRBV5-1 and TRBJ2-5; the D call may be TRBD1 or TRBD2 (6 bases each). The length of the CDR3 is 16 residues. Germline loops: CDR1 SGHRS, CDR2 YFSETQ. Trimming removed 7 bases from V and 5 bases from J, with 24 bases in between. The CDR3 nucleotides are TGCGCCAGCCGTCAACCCTCTGGGGGGCGGTCGGAGACCCAGTACTTC. Amino acid sequence: CASRQPSGGRSETQYF.